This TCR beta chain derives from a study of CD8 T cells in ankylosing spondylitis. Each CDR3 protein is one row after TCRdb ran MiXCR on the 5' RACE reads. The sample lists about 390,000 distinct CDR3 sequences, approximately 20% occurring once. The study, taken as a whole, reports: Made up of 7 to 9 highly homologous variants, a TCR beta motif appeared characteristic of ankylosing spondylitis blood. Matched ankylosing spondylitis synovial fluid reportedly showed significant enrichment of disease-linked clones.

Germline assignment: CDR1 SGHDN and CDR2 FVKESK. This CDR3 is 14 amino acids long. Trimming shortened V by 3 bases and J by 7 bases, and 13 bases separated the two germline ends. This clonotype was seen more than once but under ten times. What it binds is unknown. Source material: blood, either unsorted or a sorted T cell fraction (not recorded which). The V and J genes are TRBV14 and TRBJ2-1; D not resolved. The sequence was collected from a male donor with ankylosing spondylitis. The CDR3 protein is CASSHWEKINEQFF. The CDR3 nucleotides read TGTGCCAGCAGCCATTGGGAAAAAATAAATGAGCAGTTCTTC. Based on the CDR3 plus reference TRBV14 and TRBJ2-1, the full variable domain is EAGVTQFPSHSVIEKGQTVTLRCDPISGHDNLYWYRRVMGKEIKFLLHFVKESKQDESGMPNNRFLAERTGGTYSTLKVQPAELEDSGVYFCASSHWEKINEQFFGPGTRLTVL.